This T cell receptor (beta chain) came from a study of blood T cells in healthy people across ages. Study-wide points: Investigators treated diversity estimates from one million T cells as underestimates. Diversity of TCR beta per million T cells declined in a roughly linear way with age.

Alongside a J-beta primer mix, a sample-barcoded 5' primer served in a second PCR lasting about 7 to 11 cycles. TCRdb used MiXCR to reprocess the 5' RACE reads, holding one entry per CDR3 protein. The sample consists of about 800,000 distinct CDR3 sequences, about three fifths of them appearing once. Of note for this clonotype: The antigen is not known.

V lost 0 bases to trimming and J lost 0 bases, with 12 bases between them. The CDR3 has 17 amino acids. In germline, CDR1 is LGHNA, CDR2 YNFKEQ. Total RNA extraction produced at least 5.5 micrograms (per sample) for the study. The V gene is TRBV4-2, the J gene TRBJ2-1, with D uncertain. Sequences were obtained from blood. The sequence came from a man in his thirties or forties in good health. CDR3 loop: CASSQDLRASSYNEQFF. The CDR3 DNA is TGTGCCAGCAGCCAAGATTTACGAGCGAGCTCCTACAATGAGCAGTTCTTC.